This T cell receptor beta chain was captured in a study of blood T cell repertoires in COVID-19. Study at large: T cells, B-cell-depleted T cells, or PBMCs provided the cDNA or gDNA that served as material.

Trimming shortened V by 2 bases and J by 4 bases, and 14 bases separated the two germline ends. CDR1 SGHTA and CDR2 FQGTGA come from the germline V gene. This CDR3 is built from 15 residues. All enrollees were roughly 18 to 100 years old and from 20 to 25 US areas. Recovery meant two consecutive negative NP/OP PCR tests, professional clearance, or resolved symptoms. Only in-frame clones appear in the TCRdb table, and some are missing; sequencing was by immunoSEQ multiplex PCR. The sample yields approximately 160,000 clones, around 80% seen once. Sequenced material: PBMCs or T cells enriched from blood (not recorded which). The rearrangement uses TRBV7-3 and TRBJ1-1; D is uncertain. The TCR was taken from a man between 45 and 60 years old who had recovered from COVID-19. Here the CDR3 reads CASSLRSETGTEAFF. The CDR3 nucleotides are TGTGCCAGCAGCTTACGATCGGAGACCGGCACTGAAGCTTTCTTT.